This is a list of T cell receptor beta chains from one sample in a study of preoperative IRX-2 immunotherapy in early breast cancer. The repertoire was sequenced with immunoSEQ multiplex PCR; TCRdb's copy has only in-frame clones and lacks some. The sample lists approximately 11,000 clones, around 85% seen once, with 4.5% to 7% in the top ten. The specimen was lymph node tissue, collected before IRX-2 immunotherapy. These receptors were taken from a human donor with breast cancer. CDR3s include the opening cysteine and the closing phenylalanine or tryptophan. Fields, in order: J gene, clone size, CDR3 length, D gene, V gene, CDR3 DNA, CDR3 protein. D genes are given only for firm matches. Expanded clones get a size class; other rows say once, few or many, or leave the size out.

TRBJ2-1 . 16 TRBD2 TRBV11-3 TGTGCCAGCAGCCCCCCTAGCGGGAGAGACTACAATGAGCAGTTCTTC CASSPPSGRDYNEQFF
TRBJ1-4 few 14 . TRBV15 TGTGCCACCCGGGAGACGGGGACTAATGAAAAACTGTTTTTT CATRETGTNEKLFF
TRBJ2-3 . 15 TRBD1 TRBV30 TGTGCCTGGAGTATAGGGACAGGGGCGGGGGATACGCAGTATTTT CAWSIGTGAGDTQYF
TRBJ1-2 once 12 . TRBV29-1 TGCAGCGTTGAAGGGTCCGTCTATGGCTACACCTTC CSVEGSVYGYTF
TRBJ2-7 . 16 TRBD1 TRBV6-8 TGTGCCAGCAGGTCATCAGGGACAGGGGGCGACTACGAGCAGTACTTC CASRSSGTGGDYEQYF
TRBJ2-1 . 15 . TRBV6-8 TGTGCCATCAGTGCAGACAGCTCTACCTACAATGAGCAGTTCTTC CAISADSSTYNEQFF
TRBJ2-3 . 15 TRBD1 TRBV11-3 TGTGCCAGCAGCTTTTGGGGACAGGGAGCAGATACGCAGTATTTT CASSFWGQGADTQYF
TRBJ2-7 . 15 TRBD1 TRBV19 TGTGCCAGTAGTATATCGACAGGGCTCGCCTACGAGCAGTACTTC CASSISTGLAYEQYF
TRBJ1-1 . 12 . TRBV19 TGTGCCAGTAGCATCATCACAGGGATGGCTTTCTTT CASSIITGMAFF
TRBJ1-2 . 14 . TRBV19 TGTGCCAGTAGTAACGGCGGGGACGAACAGGGCTACACCTTC CASSNGGDEQGYTF
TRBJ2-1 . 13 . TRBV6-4 TGTGCCAGCAGCGACGGGTCCTACAATGAGCAGTTCTTC CASSDGSYNEQFF
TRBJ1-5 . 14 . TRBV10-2 TGCGCCAGTCGGGACGGTTATAGCAATCAGCCCCAGCATTTT CASRDGYSNQPQHF
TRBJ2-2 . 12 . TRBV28 TGTGCCAGCAATAGGGCCACCGGGGAGCTGTTTTTT CASNRATGELFF
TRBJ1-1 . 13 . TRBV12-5 TGTGCCAGCAAACCGGACCGGAACACTGAAGCTTTCTTT CASKPDRNTEAFF
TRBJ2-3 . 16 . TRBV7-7 TGTGCCAGCAGCTTCAGGGGCGACCCTAGCACAGATACGCAGTATTTT CASSFRGDPSTDTQYF
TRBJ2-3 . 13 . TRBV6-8 TGTGCCAGCATTGGGGAAGGAGCAGATACGCAGTATTTT CASIGEGADTQYF
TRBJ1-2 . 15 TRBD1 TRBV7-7 TGTGCCAGCAGCCCGATGCGGGACAGGGGGTCAGGCTACACCTTC CASSPMRDRGSGYTF
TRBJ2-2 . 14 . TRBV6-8 TGTGCCAGCAGTGAGTACAGATTCACCGGGGAGCTGTTTTTT CASSEYRFTGELFF
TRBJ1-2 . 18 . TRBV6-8 TGTGCCAGCAGTTACTCGGCGGGAGGGGCATCAGCTAACTATGGCTACACCTTC CASSYSAGGASANYGYTF
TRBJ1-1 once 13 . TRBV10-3 TGTGCCATCAGTGAGATAAGTGGCACTGAAGCTTTCTTT CAISEISGTEAFF
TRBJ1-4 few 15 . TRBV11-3 TGTGCCAGCAGCTTAGTCGTGAGTGGTTTCGGAAAACTGTTTTTT CASSLVVSGFGKLFF
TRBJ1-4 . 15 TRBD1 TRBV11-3 TGTGCCAGCAGCCCCGGACAGGGGACTAATGAAAAACTGTTTTTT CASSPGQGTNEKLFF
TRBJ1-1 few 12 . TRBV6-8 TGTGCCAGCAGACGGACGGAGAAGGAAGCTTTCTTT CASRRTEKEAFF
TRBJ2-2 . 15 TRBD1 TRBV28 TGTGCCAGCAGTTCTGGACAGGGGGCAACGGGGGAGCTGTTTTTT CASSSGQGATGELFF
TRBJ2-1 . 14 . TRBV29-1 TGCAGCGTTTCGGCGGGACCCCACCCCAATGAGCAGTTCTTC CSVSAGPHPNEQFF
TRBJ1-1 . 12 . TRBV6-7 TGTGCCATCAGAGCATTGAACACTGAAGCTTTCTTT CAIRALNTEAFF
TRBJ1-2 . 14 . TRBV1 TGCGCCAGCAGCCAAACTCAGGGGATTAGAGGCTACACCTTC CASSQTQGIRGYTF
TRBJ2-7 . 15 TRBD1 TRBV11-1 TGTGCCAGCAGCTCGACAGGGACACGTTCCTACGAGCAGTACTTC CASSSTGTRSYEQYF
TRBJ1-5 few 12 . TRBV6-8 TGTGCCAGCAGTTACGAGTATCAGCCCCAGCATTTT CASSYEYQPQHF
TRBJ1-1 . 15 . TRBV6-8 TGTGCCAGCAGCCAATCATACAGGGAGAACACTGAAGCTTTCTTT CASSQSYRENTEAFF
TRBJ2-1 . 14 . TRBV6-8 TGTGCCAGCAGTGGTTCCGGGACACACAATGAGCAGTTCTTC CASSGSGTHNEQFF
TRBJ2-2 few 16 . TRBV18 TGTGCCAGCTCACCACGTACCTTAGGGAACACCGGGGAGCTGTTTTTT CASSPRTLGNTGELFF
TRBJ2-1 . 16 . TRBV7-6 TGTGCCAGCAGCGTCTCAAGGAGGGGCTCCTACAATGAGCAGTTCTTC CASSVSRRGSYNEQFF
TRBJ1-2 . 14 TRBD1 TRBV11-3 TGTGCCAGCAGCTTGGCGGGACAGCAATATGGCTACACCTTC CASSLAGQQYGYTF
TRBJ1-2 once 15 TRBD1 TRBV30 TGTGCCGGTGACAGGGGTCTATCATTAAACTATGGCTACACCTTC CAGDRGLSLNYGYTF
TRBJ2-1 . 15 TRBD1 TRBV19 TGTGCCAGTAGTTCAACAGGGGGCCCCTACAATGAGCAGTTCTTC CASSSTGGPYNEQFF
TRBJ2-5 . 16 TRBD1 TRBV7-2 TGTGCCAGCAGCTTAGTGGGGACAGGGTTGGGCGAGACCCAGTACTTC CASSLVGTGLGETQYF
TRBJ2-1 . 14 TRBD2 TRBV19 TGTGCCACTAGGCGGGGGACCTCCTACAATGAGCAGTTCTTC CATRRGTSYNEQFF
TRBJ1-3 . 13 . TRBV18 TGTGCCAGCTCATCTAATTCTGGAAACACCATATATTTT CASSSNSGNTIYF
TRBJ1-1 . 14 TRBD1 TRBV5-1 TGCGCCAGCAACCCAGGGGGGGTGAACACTGAAGCTTTCTTT CASNPGGVNTEAFF
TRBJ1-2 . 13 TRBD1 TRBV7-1 TGTGCCAGCAGCTTAGGTACAGGGGTGGGCTACACCTTC CASSLGTGVGYTF
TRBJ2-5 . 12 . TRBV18 TGTGCCAGCTCACCAGGGTGGGAGACCCAGTACTTC CASSPGWETQYF
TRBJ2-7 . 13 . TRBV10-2 TGCGCCAGCGGGGACGGGGGCTCCTACGAGCAGTACTTC CASGDGGSYEQYF
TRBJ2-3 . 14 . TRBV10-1 TGCGCCAGCAGTGAGCCAGGGGCATCAGATACGCAGTATTTT CASSEPGASDTQYF
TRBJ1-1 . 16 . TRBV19 TGTGCCAGTAGTATAGTCGGAAGGGTGTGGTACACTGAAGCTTTCTTT CASSIVGRVWYTEAFF
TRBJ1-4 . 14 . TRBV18 TGTGCCAGCTTCACGGGTGCCTTTAATGAAAAACTGTTTTTT CASFTGAFNEKLFF
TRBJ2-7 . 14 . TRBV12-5 TGTGCCAGCACCCTATCTTCTATAACCTACGAGCAGTACTTC CASTLSSITYEQYF